This TCR beta chain was profiled in a study of cytomegalovirus exposure and HLA in healthy donors. Notes on the study in general: Analyzed later, association rates of TCRs varied across HLA loci, with DRB1 most and HLA-C fewest. Reportedly, fewer N-insertions than the approximately 680-donor mean appeared in an Asian-associated ancestry cluster in a later analysis. A missense DCLRE1C variant was associated with V- and J-gene trimming of TCR beta chains in a later analysis, and an independent cohort replicated the association.

PCR involved 60 Vbeta and 13 Jbeta primers. TCRdb's copy holds only in-frame clones and misses some; the assay was immunoSEQ multiplex PCR. This table has around 150,000 clones, approximately 85% appearing once. J was trimmed by 7 bases and V by 10 bases; bases with no gene match: 5. Germline V gene data show CDR1 as LNHDA and CDR2 as SQIVND (reference sequence). CDR3 size: 14 residues. Comments on this clone: As yet, its antigen is unknown.

This clonotype was obtained from a man over 45 in good health and CMV-seropositive. The source material was PBMCs. The genes are TRBV19 and TRBJ1-6, with 12 nucleotides matching TRBD1. The CDR3 here is CATGDRGQNSPLHF. In DNA, the CDR3 is TGTGCCACCGGGGACAGGGGGCAGAATTCACCCCTCCACTTT.